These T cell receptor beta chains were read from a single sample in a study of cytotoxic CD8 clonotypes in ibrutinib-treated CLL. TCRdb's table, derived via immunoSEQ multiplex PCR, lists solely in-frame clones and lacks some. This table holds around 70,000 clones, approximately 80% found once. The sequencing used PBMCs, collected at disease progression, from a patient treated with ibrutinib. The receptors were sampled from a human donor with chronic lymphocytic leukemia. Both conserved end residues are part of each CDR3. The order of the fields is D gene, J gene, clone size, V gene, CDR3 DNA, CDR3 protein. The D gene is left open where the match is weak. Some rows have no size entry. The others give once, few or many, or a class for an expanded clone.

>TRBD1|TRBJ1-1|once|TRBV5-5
TGTGCCAGCAGCTTGGTTGGGACCGAGACAGGGCCCATGAACACTGAAGCTTTCTTT
CASSLVGTETGPMNTEAFF
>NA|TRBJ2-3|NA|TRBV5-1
TGCGCCAGCAGCTTGGAGCCTAGCGTTGGCACAGATACGCAGTATTTT
CASSLEPSVGTDTQYF
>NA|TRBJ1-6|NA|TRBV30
TGTGCCTGGAGTGTGGTCGACAGAGGGGCTTCACCCCTCCACTTT
CAWSVVDRGASPLHF
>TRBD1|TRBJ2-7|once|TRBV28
TGTGCCAGCAGTACGGACAGGGTTAAAAGCGAGCAGTACTTC
CASSTDRVKSEQYF
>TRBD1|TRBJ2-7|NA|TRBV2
TGTGCCAGCAGTTCCCCGGGACAGGGAGCCTACGAGCAGTACTTC
CASSSPGQGAYEQYF
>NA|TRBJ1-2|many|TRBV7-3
TGTGCCAGCAGCCCGAATCCCAACTATGGCTACACCTTC
CASSPNPNYGYTF
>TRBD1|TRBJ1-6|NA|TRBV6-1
TGTGCCAGCAGTGAAGGTCACAGGGGACACACACCCCTCCACTTT
CASSEGHRGHTPLHF
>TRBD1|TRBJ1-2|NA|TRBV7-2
TGTGCCAGCAGCTTAGCTACCACAGGGGGCTACTATGGCTACACCTTC
CASSLATTGGYYGYTF
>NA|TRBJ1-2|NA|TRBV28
TGTGCCAGCAGTTTTCCCGGGGGCGGTGGCTACACCTTC
CASSFPGGGGYTF
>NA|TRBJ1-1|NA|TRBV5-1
TGCGCCAGCAGCTTGGAAGCCGTCGGGACTGAAGCTTTCTTT
CASSLEAVGTEAFF
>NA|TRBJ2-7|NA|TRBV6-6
TGTGCCAGCAGTTCCACCGGGACTGTAAGCTACGAGCAGTACTTC
CASSSTGTVSYEQYF
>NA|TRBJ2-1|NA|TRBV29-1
TGCAGCGTTCTAGCATACCCCTACAATGAGCAGTTCTTC
CSVLAYPYNEQFF
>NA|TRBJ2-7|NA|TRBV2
TGTGCCAGCATCCTGGGACGGAGCTCCTACGAGCAGTACTTC
CASILGRSSYEQYF
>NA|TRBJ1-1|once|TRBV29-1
TGCAGCGGTGGGGGGCGGGGGATGAACACTGAAGCTTTCTTT
CSGGGRGMNTEAFF
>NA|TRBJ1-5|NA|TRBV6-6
TGTGCCAGCAGTTACTGGCCTGAGGGCAATCAGCCCCAGCATTTT
CASSYWPEGNQPQHF
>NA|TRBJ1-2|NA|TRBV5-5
TGTGCCAGCAGCTTGGCCGCAAACTATGGCTACACCTTC
CASSLAANYGYTF
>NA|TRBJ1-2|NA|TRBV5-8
TGTGCCAGCAGCCGCAGGATTTGGACAGCGAGGGAATATGGCTACACCTTC
CASSRRIWTAREYGYTF
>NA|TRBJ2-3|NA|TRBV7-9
TGTGCCAGCAGCTCAGATACTCTTAGCACAGATACGCAGTATTTT
CASSSDTLSTDTQYF
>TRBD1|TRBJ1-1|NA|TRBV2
TGTGCCAGCAGTGTTGGGGGGACAGGGAAGAACACTGAAGCTTTCTTT
CASSVGGTGKNTEAFF
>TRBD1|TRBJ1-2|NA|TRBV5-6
TGTGCCAGCAGCCCCGGGACAGCTAATTATGGCTACACCTTC
CASSPGTANYGYTF
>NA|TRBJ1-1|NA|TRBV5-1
TGCGCCAGCAATCAGGGTCCTCGCACTGAAGCTTTCTTT
CASNQGPRTEAFF
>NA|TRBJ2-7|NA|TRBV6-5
TGTGCCAGCAGTTACTCAAGCGGAGGGGGGTACGAGCAGTACTTC
CASSYSSGGGYEQYF
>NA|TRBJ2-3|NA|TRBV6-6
TGTGCCAGCAGTTGGTTTCAGGGGTCAGATACGCAGTATTTT
CASSWFQGSDTQYF
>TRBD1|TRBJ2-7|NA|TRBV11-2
TGTGCCAGCAGCTTCGGACAGGGCGGCGAGCAGTACTTC
CASSFGQGGEQYF
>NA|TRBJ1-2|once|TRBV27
TGTGCCAGCAGTTTAAATGGGCAAAACTATGGCTACACCTTC
CASSLNGQNYGYTF
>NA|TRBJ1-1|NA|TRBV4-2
TGTGCCAGCAGCCAAGATTCGGGTGACACTGAAGCTTTCTTT
CASSQDSGDTEAFF
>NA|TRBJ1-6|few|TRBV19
TGTGCCAGTAGTATGGGACATGTTTCTATCCCGAATTCACCCCTCCACTTT
CASSMGHVSIPNSPLHF
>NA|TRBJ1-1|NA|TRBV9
TGTGCCAGCAGCGTAGGTGGGGGTTGGACTGAAGCTTTCTTT
CASSVGGGWTEAFF
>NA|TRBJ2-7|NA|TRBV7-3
TGTGCCAGCAGCGCGTCGGGATTAAACTACGAGCAGTACTTC
CASSASGLNYEQYF
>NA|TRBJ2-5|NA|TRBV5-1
TGCGCCAGCAGCTTGTACGGCAGTGCTCAAGAGACCCAGTACTTC
CASSLYGSAQETQYF
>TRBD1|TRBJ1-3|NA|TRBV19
TGTGCCAGTAGTACCAGACAGGGCTCTGGAAACACCATATATTTT
CASSTRQGSGNTIYF
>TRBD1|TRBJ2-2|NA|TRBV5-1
TGCGCCAGCAGCCCGCTGGACAGGTCAACCGGGGAGCTGTTTTTT
CASSPLDRSTGELFF
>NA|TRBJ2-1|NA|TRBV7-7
TGTGCCAGCAGAGGCGAAGGGTCCTACAATGAGCAGTTCTTC
CASRGEGSYNEQFF
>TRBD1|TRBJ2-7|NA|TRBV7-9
TGTGCCAGCAGCTTCGGGACAGGGAGATCGGAGCAGTACTTC
CASSFGTGRSEQYF
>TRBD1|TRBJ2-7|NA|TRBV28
TGTGCCAGCAGTTTCTATTCAGGGGGCTCCCCCTACGAGCAGTACTTC
CASSFYSGGSPYEQYF
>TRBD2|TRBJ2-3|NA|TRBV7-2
TGTGCCAGCAGCTCCCGCGGGACTACACGCACAGATACGCAGTATTTT
CASSSRGTTRTDTQYF
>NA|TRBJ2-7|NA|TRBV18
TGTGCCAGCTCACGGACAGCCCTGACCTACGAGCAGTACTTC
CASSRTALTYEQYF
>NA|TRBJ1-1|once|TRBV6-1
TGTGCCAGCAGTGAAACTTTCGGGTTGAACACTGAAGCTTTCTTT
CASSETFGLNTEAFF
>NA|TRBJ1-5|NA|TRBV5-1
TGCGCCAGCAGCTTGGTTTACAGGGAGAGACCCCTAAATCAGCCCCAGCATTTT
CASSLVYRERPLNQPQHF
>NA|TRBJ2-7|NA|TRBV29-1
TGCAGCGTTATCCCGGCACACACCTACGAGCAGTACTTC
CSVIPAHTYEQYF
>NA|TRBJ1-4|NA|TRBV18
TGTGCCAGCTCCGGGGTGATAGCCAGAACTAATGAAAAACTGTTTTTT
CASSGVIARTNEKLFF
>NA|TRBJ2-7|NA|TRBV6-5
TGTGCCAGCAGTTACTCGAGGGCCAGCACCTACGAGCAGTACTTC
CASSYSRASTYEQYF
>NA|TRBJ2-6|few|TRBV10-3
TGTGCCATCACAGCGAAGACGGACGTCTCTGGGGCCAACGTCCTGACTTTC
CAITAKTDVSGANVLTF
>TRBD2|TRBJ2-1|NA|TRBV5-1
TGCGCCAGCAGCCCCGGGAGGGCCGCGGGGTCGGAGCAGTTCTTC
CASSPGRAAGSEQFF
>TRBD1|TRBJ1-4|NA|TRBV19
TGTGCCAGTAGTCCAGAGGGGACAGGGGTTGAAAAACTGTTTTTT
CASSPEGTGVEKLFF
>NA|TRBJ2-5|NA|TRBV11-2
TGTGCCAGCAGCCAATTAATCCCTCGGGGAGAGACCCAGTACTTC
CASSQLIPRGETQYF
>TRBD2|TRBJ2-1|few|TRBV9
TGTGCCAGCAGCGGTAGCGGGAGAATGGCCTACAATGAGCAGTTCTTC
CASSGSGRMAYNEQFF
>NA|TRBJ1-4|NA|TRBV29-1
TGCAGCGTCGCAGGGTCAACTAATGAAAAACTGTTTTTT
CSVAGSTNEKLFF
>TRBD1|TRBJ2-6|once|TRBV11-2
TGTGCCAGCAGCGTAGGGGGCGATTTGACTTTC
CASSVGGDLTF